A selection of T cell receptor beta chains follows, all from one sample in a study of post-analysis software for immune sequencing data. Each CDR3 protein gets one entry after TCRdb re-called the PCR reads with MiXCR. The sample has about 810,000 distinct CDR3 sequences; about 50% are singletons. The source material was blood. The origin of the receptors is a girl aged 10 to 17 with multiple sclerosis. Both conserved end residues are part of each CDR3. D genes are given only for firm matches. A row's size may be missing; if present it is once, few, many or a size class.

size: NA
J: TRBJ1-2
V: TRBV27
D: TRBD1
CDR3: CASSFLRGRGGGYTF
DNA: TGTGCCAGCAGTTTTTTGAGGGGGCGCGGGGGAGGCTACACCTTC

size: NA
J: TRBJ2-6
V: TRBV20-1
D: TRBD1
CDR3: CSADRGRSGANVLTF
DNA: TGCAGTGCCGACAGGGGCCGCTCTGGGGCCAACGTCCTGACTTTC

size: NA
J: TRBJ2-3
V: TRBV5-1
D: TRBD2
CDR3: CASSYTSGRTDTQYF
DNA: TGCGCCAGCAGCTACACTAGCGGCCGCACAGATACGCAGTATTTT

size: NA
J: TRBJ2-3
V: TRBV4-2
D: NA
CDR3: CASSQDGAADTQYF
DNA: TGTGCCAGCAGCCAAGATGGGGCCGCAGATACGCAGTATTTT

size: NA
J: TRBJ1-2
V: TRBV6-1
D: NA
CDR3: CASLWGASNYGYTF
DNA: TGTGCCAGCCTTTGGGGGGCTTCGAACTATGGCTACACCTTC

size: once
J: TRBJ1-5
V: TRBV18
D: NA
CDR3: CASSPDSTLQPQHF
DNA: TGTGCCAGCTCACCAGATTCTACGCTTCAGCCCCAGCATTTT

size: NA
J: TRBJ2-5
V: TRBV6-6
D: NA
CDR3: CASSYGNTETQYF
DNA: TGTGCCAGCAGTTACGGGAATACGGAGACCCAGTACTTC

size: NA
J: TRBJ2-1
V: TRBV3-1
D: TRBD2
CDR3: CASSQVGTSGRSPRNEQFF
DNA: TGTGCCAGCAGCCAAGTAGGGACTAGCGGGAGGTCCCCTCGGAATGAGCAGTTCTTC

size: NA
J: TRBJ2-3
V: TRBV9
D: TRBD2
CDR3: CASKKGSSGGTTDTQYF
DNA: TGTGCCAGCAAAAAAGGATCTAGCGGGGGAACCACAGATACGCAGTATTTT

size: NA
J: TRBJ2-1
V: TRBV2
D: NA
CDR3: CASSELTGSYNEQFF
DNA: TGTGCCAGCAGTGAATTGACCGGCTCCTACAATGAGCAGTTCTTC

size: NA
J: TRBJ2-3
V: TRBV5-1
D: NA
CDR3: CASSFGLETDTQYF
DNA: TGCGCCAGCAGCTTCGGGCTAGAAACAGATACGCAGTATTTT

size: NA
J: TRBJ2-5
V: TRBV29-1
D: NA
CDR3: CSALTETGSKTQYF
DNA: TGCAGCGCATTGACAGAAACCGGTTCTAAGACCCAGTACTTC

size: few
J: TRBJ2-5
V: TRBV7-3
D: TRBD1
CDR3: CASSFWGLDRGNQETQYF
DNA: TGTGCCAGCAGCTTTTGGGGATTGGACAGGGGTAACCAAGAGACCCAGTACTTC

size: few
J: TRBJ2-7
V: TRBV7-8
D: TRBD2
CDR3: CASSTRLALYEQYF
DNA: TGTGCCAGCAGCACCCGACTAGCGCTCTACGAGCAGTACTTC